This TCR beta chain is from a study of early T cells in non-severe SARS-CoV-2 infection. Study-level background: The input, bulk RNA from unsorted whole blood, was sequenced, and chains were unpaired. The study's findings and limits: Matching results from VDJdb favored anti-spike CD8 responses, leaving private and CD4 specificities undetected.

This clonotype was counted at least ten times. Its antigen is unknown. Germline CDR1 and CDR2: KGHSH and LQKENI. The length of the CDR3 is 14 residues. The V gene lost 4 bases and the J gene lost 1 base, with 10 bases spanning the gap. Individual cDNA molecules carried attached unique molecular identifiers. TCRdb called the 5' RACE reads again in MiXCR, with one record for every CDR3 protein. The data show some 57,000 distinct CDR3 sequences, 8.5% to 12% seen once. The source material was whole blood. V usage is TRBV18 and J usage is TRBJ1-2; the D gene is possibly TRBD1 (5 bases). The clonotype comes from an adult who was a healthcare worker with PCR-confirmed SARS-CoV-2 infection or an uninfected control (not recorded which). The CDR3 DNA sequence: TGTGCCAGCTCACTAGATGACAGTAACTATGGCTACACCTTC. This gives the protein CASSLDDSNYGYTF.